This record concerns one T cell receptor (beta chain) sequence. This entry belongs to a study of blood T cell repertoires in COVID-19. Background on the study: The origin of the acute and convalescent COVID-19 samples was the United States, Italy and Spain. Nucleic acid was either cDNA or gDNA, and it came from T cells, B-cell-depleted T cells, or PBMCs.

TCRdb keeps only in-frame clones here, not all; method: immunoSEQ multiplex PCR. The sample lists 200,000 to 250,000 clones, roughly 85% occurring once. The Seattle patients, enrolled during active infection, were followed longitudinally. The CDR3 covers 14 residues. V lost 2 bases to trimming and J lost 4 bases; unmatched junction nucleotides: 3. Germline-derived CDR1 and CDR2 are SGHTA and FQGTGA. The clonotype comes from a man in his forties or fifties with COVID-19, enrolled during active disease. Sequencing was done on a sample of peripheral blood. The chain links TRBV7-3 to TRBJ2-3; 7 positions agree with TRBD1. The chain's CDR3 is CASSLGQAADTQYF. CDR3 nucleotides: TGTGCCAGCAGCTTAGGACAGGCGGCAGATACGCAGTATTTT.